This TCR beta chain was observed in a study of T-cell reconstitution after alpha-beta-depleted transplantation in children. Whole-study results and caveats: T-cell numbers and diversity, one year after transplant, stemmed largely from T cells that were newly produced. Several hundred expanded graft clones reportedly gave rise to the alpha-beta T cells present about two months after transplant. Surviving recipient cells, namely T cells and thymic progenitors, were the source of high day-60 TCRbeta diversity in some patients.

For TCRbeta, the library was prepared with unique molecular identifiers. MiXCR, run by TCRdb on the PCR reads, gives a single entry per CDR3 protein. Of around 270,000 distinct CDR3 sequences listed, 10% were seen once; the top ten hold around 7.5%. As concerns this clonotype: Its antigen is not known.

Germline V CDR1 and CDR2: DFQATT, SNEGSKA (reference sequence). The CDR3 is made up of 18 amino acids. The trim removed 2 bases at V and 0 bases at J, leaving 7 bases unmatched. The specimen comprised PBMCs, sampled before TCRalphabeta/CD19-depleted stem cell transplant. The chain has TRBV20-1 and TRBJ2-1; 13 positions match TRBD2. The sequence derives from a boy in the first two years of life with acute myeloid leukemia, due to receive a stem cell transplant. The CDR3, as DNA: TGCAGTGCTAGACTCCCGGGACTAGCGGGAAGCTCCTACAATGAGCAGTTCTTC. Translated: CSARLPGLAGSSYNEQFF.